The T cell receptor beta chain described here comes from a study of T-cell reconstitution after alpha-beta-depleted transplantation in children. For TCRbeta, the library was prepared with unique molecular identifiers. TCRdb independently ran MiXCR on the PCR reads; one entry per CDR3 protein. The table records approximately 7,100 distinct CDR3 sequences, 16% of them present only once. In germline, CDR1 is MNHEY, CDR2 SVGEGT. The CDR3 loop spans 15 amino acids. The V gene end was trimmed by 6 bases and the J gene end by 5 bases; junction bases not matched to a gene: 8. The starting material was PBMCs, obtained before TCRalphabeta/CD19-depleted stem cell transplant. This sequence originates from a boy between 2 and 15 years old with acute lymphoblastic leukemia, due to receive a stem cell transplant. The V call is TRBV6-2 or TRBV6-3, the J call TRBJ1-4; 8 bases match TRBD1. The CDR3 sequence is CASRRTGGPNEKLFF. The CDR3 bases are TGTGCCAGCAGACGAACAGGGGGTCCCAATGAAAAACTGTTTTTT.